A selection of T cell receptor beta chains follows, all from one sample in a study of graft-versus-host responses after intestinal transplantation. The table came from immunoSEQ multiplex PCR; TCRdb's copy has only in-frame clones and leaves some out. Here the sample spans under 55,000 clones, roughly 90% being singletons. Sequences were derived from PBMCs, sampled 524 days after transplant. The receptor source for this set is a human patient who received an intestinal transplant, so some T cells may come from the graft donor. Each CDR3 is given with its conserved first and last residue. The order of the fields is CDR3 DNA, CDR3 protein, V gene, J gene, D gene, clone size. The D gene is left open where the match is weak. Not every row has a clone size; where given, it reads once, few, many or a size class.

DNA: TGTGCCAGCAGTTCTGCAGGCGGTAGAGGCTACACCTTC
CDR3: CASSSAGGRGYTF
V: TRBV6-5
J: TRBJ1-2
D: -
size: -

DNA: TGTGCCAGCAGCACAGGGTGGGGCAATGAAAAACTGTTTTTT
CDR3: CASSTGWGNEKLFF
V: TRBV9
J: TRBJ1-4
D: -
size: -

DNA: TGTGCCAGCAGTTGGGACAGGACCGACTACACCTTC
CDR3: CASSWDRTDYTF
V: TRBV28
J: TRBJ1-2
D: TRBD1
size: -

DNA: TGTGCCAGCAGCTTAATACCCGTAGCGGGGGGCACAGATACGCAGTATTTT
CDR3: CASSLIPVAGGTDTQYF
V: TRBV7-3
J: TRBJ2-3
D: TRBD2
size: once

DNA: TGTGCCAGCGGCAGGGGGTCAACTAATGAAAAACTGTTTTTT
CDR3: CASGRGSTNEKLFF
V: TRBV2
J: TRBJ1-4
D: TRBD1
size: -

DNA: TGTGCCAGCAGTAGTCTAGCGGGTACCTACGAGCAGTACTTC
CDR3: CASSSLAGTYEQYF
V: TRBV13
J: TRBJ2-7
D: TRBD2
size: -

DNA: TGTGCCAGCAGCTTGGGGGGATCTAGGGGATCACCCCTCCACTTT
CDR3: CASSLGGSRGSPLHF
V: TRBV5-6
J: TRBJ1-6
D: -
size: -

DNA: TGTGCCAGCAGCGCGCGACAGAGCTCTGGAAACACCATATATTTT
CDR3: CASSARQSSGNTIYF
V: TRBV7-9
J: TRBJ1-3
D: -
size: -

DNA: TGTGCCAGCAGCCCGACTAGCGGGAAAGCCTCCTACAATGAGCAGTTCTTC
CDR3: CASSPTSGKASYNEQFF
V: TRBV14
J: TRBJ2-1
D: TRBD2
size: -

DNA: TGTGCCAGCAGCTTGGTTGCGGCTAGCGGGAGTTACACAGATACGCAGTATTTT
CDR3: CASSLVAASGSYTDTQYF
V: TRBV5-6
J: TRBJ2-3
D: TRBD2
size: -

DNA: TGTGCCAGCAGCTTGACAGGGTCCGATGAGCAGTTCTTC
CDR3: CASSLTGSDEQFF
V: TRBV5-6
J: TRBJ2-1
D: -
size: -

DNA: TGTGCCAGCAGTCGGGGCTTATATGGCTACACCTTC
CDR3: CASSRGLYGYTF
V: TRBV28
J: TRBJ1-2
D: -
size: -

DNA: TGTGCCTGGACAGGGGAATTTTCACGGCCCCAGCATTTT
CDR3: CAWTGEFSRPQHF
V: TRBV30
J: TRBJ1-5
D: -
size: -

DNA: TGTGCCAGCAGTCGCGGGAGGTCCTCCTACGAGCAGTACTTC
CDR3: CASSRGRSSYEQYF
V: TRBV6-1
J: TRBJ2-7
D: TRBD2
size: -

DNA: TGTGCCAGCAGCGAGACGCCTTGGACAGACGCAGACCCCGGAAACACCATATATTTT
CDR3: CASSETPWTDADPGNTIYF
V: TRBV7-9
J: TRBJ1-3
D: -
size: -

DNA: TGTGCCAGCAGTAGGGGACTAGCGGGAGAGTGGGAGACCCAGTACTTC
CDR3: CASSRGLAGEWETQYF
V: TRBV27
J: TRBJ2-5
D: TRBD2
size: -

DNA: TGTGCCAGCAGCCCTATCCAAGAGACCCAGTACTTC
CDR3: CASSPIQETQYF
V: TRBV7-9
J: TRBJ2-5
D: -
size: -

DNA: TGTGCCAGCAGCGTAGGCGAAGAGTGGGGAACCTACGAGCAGTACTTC
CDR3: CASSVGEEWGTYEQYF
V: TRBV9
J: TRBJ2-7
D: -
size: -

DNA: TGTGCCAGCAGCGTAACCGGGACAGACACCGGGGAGCTGTTTTTT
CDR3: CASSVTGTDTGELFF
V: TRBV9
J: TRBJ2-2
D: TRBD1
size: -

DNA: TGCGCCAGCAGTCTCAAGGCCGGGCTAGCCAATGAGCAGTTCTTC
CDR3: CASSLKAGLANEQFF
V: TRBV23-1
J: TRBJ2-1
D: -
size: -

DNA: TGTGCCATCAGCTCCGCTCCTAGCGTAGAGACCCAGTACTTC
CDR3: CAISSAPSVETQYF
V: TRBV10-3
J: TRBJ2-5
D: -
size: -

DNA: TGTGCCAGCAGCTTAGAGGCGGGAGTAAACAATGAGCAGTTCTTC
CDR3: CASSLEAGVNNEQFF
V: TRBV7-6
J: TRBJ2-1
D: TRBD2
size: once

DNA: TGTGCCAGCAGTTACTCAGCACGGATGGGCACTGAAGCTTTCTTT
CDR3: CASSYSARMGTEAFF
V: TRBV6-5
J: TRBJ1-1
D: -
size: few

DNA: TGTGCCAGCAGCCTCCTGCCGGACAGGGGGTTCAACAATGAGCAGTTCTTC
CDR3: CASSLLPDRGFNNEQFF
V: TRBV14
J: TRBJ2-1
D: TRBD1
size: once

DNA: TGTGCCAGCAGCTCTGGGGGCGTGAGCCTCTTC
CDR3: CASSSGGVSLF
V: TRBV7-3
J: TRBJ1-2
D: -
size: -

DNA: TGTGCCAGCAGCCCCCAGGGGTGGAGCTCCTACGAGCAGTACTTC
CDR3: CASSPQGWSSYEQYF
V: TRBV9
J: TRBJ2-7
D: -
size: -

DNA: TGTGCCAGCAGCCCCGGTCCTTATAGCAATCAGCCCCAGCATTTT
CDR3: CASSPGPYSNQPQHF
V: TRBV9
J: TRBJ1-5
D: -
size: -

DNA: TGTGCCAGTAGTATAGGGGGACAGAGATCCTACGAGCAGTACTTC
CDR3: CASSIGGQRSYEQYF
V: TRBV19
J: TRBJ2-7
D: TRBD1
size: -

DNA: TGTGCCAGCAGCGTTAGACTAGCGGGAGGGCAGTCGGACGTTCGGCAGTTCTTC
CDR3: CASSVRLAGGQSDVRQFF
V: TRBV7-2
J: TRBJ2-1
D: TRBD2
size: -

DNA: TGTGCCAGTAGTCCCGGACTAGCGGGAGTCCCCGGGGAGCTGTTTTTT
CDR3: CASSPGLAGVPGELFF
V: TRBV19
J: TRBJ2-2
D: TRBD2
size: -

DNA: TGCGCCAGCAGCTTGGACCGCGCAGCTAATGAAAAACTGTTTTTT
CDR3: CASSLDRAANEKLFF
V: TRBV5-1
J: TRBJ1-4
D: -
size: once

DNA: TGCAGCGCGCTAACAGGGTCCAGCTCCTACGAGCAGTACTTC
CDR3: CSALTGSSSYEQYF
V: TRBV29-1
J: TRBJ2-7
D: -
size: -

DNA: TGTGCCTGGAGTGTCAGGGGTACGACAGATACGCAGTATTTT
CDR3: CAWSVRGTTDTQYF
V: TRBV30
J: TRBJ2-3
D: -
size: -

DNA: TGTGCCAGCGAGGGGGGTTACAATGAGCAGTTCTTC
CDR3: CASEGGYNEQFF
V: TRBV6-5
J: TRBJ2-1
D: -
size: -

DNA: TGTGCCAGCAGATTCGGGAGCAGGGCCGGGGAGCTGTTTTTT
CDR3: CASRFGSRAGELFF
V: TRBV7-2
J: TRBJ2-2
D: -
size: -

DNA: TGTGCCAGCTCACCGGTAGCGGGAGGGCCGGGAAATGAGCAGTTCTTC
CDR3: CASSPVAGGPGNEQFF
V: TRBV18
J: TRBJ2-1
D: TRBD2
size: -

DNA: TGTGCCAGCAGTTTATACGGGGGACAGGGGGCTTACGAGCAGTACTTC
CDR3: CASSLYGGQGAYEQYF
V: TRBV7-9
J: TRBJ2-7
D: TRBD1
size: -

DNA: TGCGCCAGCAGCCCGGGACTAGCGGGAGGTCTCAAAAACATTCAGTACTTC
CDR3: CASSPGLAGGLKNIQYF
V: TRBV4-3
J: TRBJ2-4
D: TRBD2
size: -

DNA: TGTGCCAGCAGCGTAGACAGGGGCACCGGGGAGCTGTTTTTT
CDR3: CASSVDRGTGELFF
V: TRBV7-2
J: TRBJ2-2
D: TRBD1
size: -

DNA: TGTGCCAGCAACCGTAGAGACGGAACCTACGAGCAGTACTTC
CDR3: CASNRRDGTYEQYF
V: TRBV5-5
J: TRBJ2-7
D: -
size: once